The next 3 T cell receptor beta chains were all read from a single sample in a study of blood T cell repertoires in COVID-19. Produced via immunoSEQ multiplex PCR; TCRdb's table is partial and in-frame only. The sample gives around 210,000 clones, approximately 85% of which show up once; approximately 5.1% is in the top ten. The specimen was peripheral blood. These receptors all come from a man aged 45-65 years with COVID-19, enrolled during active disease.

This chain connects TRBV3-1 (or the pseudogene TRBV3-2) to TRBJ2-3; TRBD1 aligns across 8 bases. The CDR3 has 15 amino acids. Trimming took 3 bases from V and 0 from J; bases not matched to a gene: 2. Germline CDR1 is LGHDT and CDR2 is YNNKEL (reference sequence). This CDR3 reads CASSHRTGSTDTQYF. CDR3 DNA sequence: TGTGCCAGCAGCCATCGGACAGGGAGCACAGATACGCAGTATTTT.

The V gene is TRBV27, the J gene TRBJ2-7; possibly TRBD2 for D (6 bases). CDR1 and CDR2 (germline): MNHEY, SMNVEV (reference sequence). CDR3 size: 14 residues. With 2 bases removed from V and 4 bases from J, the gap between germline ends came to 12 bases. CDR3 amino acids: CASSLVGLLYEQYF. The DNA for the CDR3 is TGTGCCAGCAGTTTAGTGGGACTCCTATACGAGCAGTACTTC.

CDR3 region: CSDGEGAAGYTF. DNA for the CDR3: TGCAGCGACGGTGAGGGGGCGGCTGGCTACACCTTC. The chain employs TRBV29-1 and TRBJ1-2, with 7 nucleotides matching TRBD1. This CDR3 is built from 12 residues. V shed 7 bases and J 7 bases; nucleotides not matched to a gene: 9. CDR1 and CDR2 from the germline V gene are SQVTM and ANQGSEA.